The 28 T cell receptor beta chains reported below all come from one sample, sequenced in a study of Ad26.COV2.S vaccination and SARS-CoV-2 variants. Assay used: immunoSEQ multiplex PCR; TCRdb lists only in-frame clones, some missing. This table has around 450,000 clones, about nine tenths appearing once. Treatment indicated: about 20 received Ad26.COV2.S at low or high dose, single or two shots; about 5 received placebo; per-sample allocation not given. Samples analyzed were those drawn on day 63 after the first vaccine or placebo injection. This sample comprised peripheral blood, obtained in a trial of Ad26.COV2.S vaccine versus placebo. Receptors were obtained from a person aged 18-60 years who received the Ad26.COV2.S COVID-19 vaccine or a placebo.

This chain joins TRBV27 and TRBJ2-7; D might be TRBD2 (6 bases). The CDR3 loop spans 15 amino acids. Trimming took 3 bases from V and 6 from J, leaving 18 bases between them. Germline loops: CDR1 MNHEY, CDR2 SMNVEV (reference sequence). The CDR3 loop is CASSFGGYGSGEQYF. As DNA, the CDR3 is TGTGCCAGCAGTTTCGGAGGGTACGGGTCCGGCGAGCAGTACTTC.

The rearrangement joins TRBV7-3 to TRBJ2-6; the match to TRBD1 covers 9 bases. Germline V gene data show CDR1 as SGHTA and CDR2 as FQGTGA. The CDR3 covers 19 residues. V shed 5 bases, J shed 0 bases, and the junction held 11 bases outside the gene matches. CDR3 nucleotide sequence: TGTGCCAGCAGCGCCGCCGGGACAGGGCTCCCCTCTGGGGCCAACGTCCTGACTTTC. This translates into CASSAAGTGLPSGANVLTF.

The chain's CDR3 is CASRAGTSGRGFHTDTQYF. The CDR3 DNA is TGTGCCAGCAGGGCCGGGACTAGCGGGAGGGGATTCCACACAGATACGCAGTATTTT. The chain has TRBV2 and TRBJ2-3, with 16 bases aligning to TRBD2. The CDR3 totals 19 residues. Germline-derived CDR1 and CDR2 are SNHLY and FYNNEI. Trimming took 6 bases from V and 2 from J; bases not matched to a gene: 11.

This chain connects TRBV6-5 to TRBJ1-4; perhaps TRBD1 as D (5 bases). V shed 6 bases and J shed 4 bases, with 12 bases lying between them. This CDR3 has 14 residues. The germline CDR1 and CDR2 sequences are MNHEY and SVGAGI. The CDR3 DNA is TGTGCCAGCAGCCGGGGGGGGTTTAATGAAAAACTGTTTTTT. Protein: CASSRGGFNEKLFF.

This clone was recorded only once. The sample contains more than one DNA sequence encoding this CDR3. CDR3 in DNA: TGTGCCAGTAGATTAGCGGGGGATACGCAGTATTTT. Translating it yields CASRLAGDTQYF. This chain joins TRBV19 and TRBJ2-3; TRBD2 matches at 8 bases. The V segment lost 6 bases and the J segment 6 bases; nucleotides outside the gene matches: 2. CDR1 and CDR2 (germline): LNHDA, SQIVND (reference sequence). The CDR3 spans 12 residues.

The V and J genes are TRBV9 and TRBJ1-2; D might be TRBD1 (6 bases). The CDR3 runs 13 residues. CDR1 and CDR2 (germline): SGDLS, YYNGEE. V lost 7 bases and J 5 bases, leaving 15 bases between the germline ends. As DNA, the CDR3 is TGTGCCAGCGGGACAAGCATCGATTATGGCTACACCTTC. This translates into CASGTSIDYGYTF.

The CDR3 DNA is TGCGCCAGCAGCTTGAATGTGGGAGGCACCTACGAGCAGTACTTC. This sequence encodes CASSLNVGGTYEQYF. The chain links TRBV5-1 to TRBJ2-7, with D possibly TRBD2 on 6 matching bases. V lost 1 base and J 2 bases, leaving 13 bases between the germline ends. The V gene's germline CDR1 is SGHRS and CDR2 YFSETQ. CDR3 size: 15 residues.

The chain couples TRBV7-9 to TRBJ2-1; 7 bases line up with TRBD2. Germline CDR1 is SEHNR and CDR2 is FQNEAQ (reference sequence). Trimming cost V 6 bases and J 4 bases; bases outside gene matches: 12. This CDR3 spans 16 amino acids. The CDR3 region is CASRSPRGRGYNEQFF. CDR3 DNA sequence: TGTGCCAGCAGATCCCCCCGGGGGAGGGGATACAATGAGCAGTTCTTC.

V is TRBV6-5 and J is TRBJ1-5, with D perhaps matching TRBD1 (5 bases). Germline CDR1 reads MNHEY; CDR2 reads SVGAGI. Trimming stripped 6 bases from V and 5 bases from J, with 11 bases between. The CDR3 covers 13 residues. CDR3 sequence: CASSRGPYQPQHF. CDR3 sequence (DNA): TGTGCCAGCAGCCGGGGACCTTATCAGCCCCAGCATTTT.

V is TRBV5-1 and J is TRBJ2-1, with a tentative D call TRBD2 (6 bases). The CDR3 has 13 amino acids. The V end lost 3 bases, the J end lost 2 bases, and 6 bases lay between the germline ends. Germline CDR1 SGHRS, CDR2 YFSETQ. DNA for the CDR3: TGCGCCAGCAGCTGGACTACCTACAATGAGCAGTTCTTC. Translating it yields CASSWTTYNEQFF.

The chain has TRBV28 and TRBJ2-7, with TRBD2 identical over 13 bases. The CDR3 runs to 15 residues. Trimming at V came to 5 bases and at J to 11 bases, leaving 12 bases not matched to a gene. The germline gives CDR1 MDHEN, CDR2 SYDVKM. This CDR3 reads CASSPQRGTSGNEYF. Written as DNA, the CDR3 is TGTGCCAGCAGTCCGCAGCGAGGGACTAGCGGGAATGAGTACTTC.

This chain joins TRBV27 and TRBJ2-7, with TRBD1 matching over 8 bases. V trimming: 6 bases; J trimming: 4 bases; junction bases outside the gene matches: 11. Germline V gives CDR1 MNHEY, CDR2 SMNVEV (reference sequence). CDR3 length equals 15 residues. In DNA, the CDR3 is TGTGCCAGCAGAGGCCGGACAGGGAATCTATACGAGCAGTACTTC. Translating it yields CASRGRTGNLYEQYF.

V usage is TRBV7-6 and J usage is TRBJ2-7; 7 bases are a match to TRBD1. The CDR3 runs to 18 residues. The ends lost 0 bases at V and 2 bases at J; junction bases unmatched: 13. The germline gives CDR1 SGHVS, CDR2 FNYEAQ. The CDR3 is CASSLAVGGSLSTYEQYF. Written as DNA, the CDR3 is TGTGCCAGCAGCTTAGCGGTAGGGGGCAGTTTATCTACCTACGAGCAGTACTTC.

The chain joins TRBV7-8 to TRBJ2-7; tentative D call: TRBD2 (6 bases). CDR1 SGHVS and CDR2 FQNEAQ come from the germline V gene. CDR3 length equals 14 residues. Trimming took 7 bases from V and 5 from J, leaving 18 bases between them. The CDR3 coding sequence is TGTGCCAGCAAGATGAGCGGGCGGGACGACGAGCAGTACTTC. The encoded protein is CASKMSGRDDEQYF.

The chain has TRBV5-1 and TRBJ2-7; either TRBD1 or TRBD2 may supply D (5 bases each). The germline V and J ends were trimmed by 6 bases and 3 bases, with 19 bases remaining between them. The CDR3 is 15 residues long. The germline V gene encodes CDR1 SGHRS and CDR2 YFSETQ. CDR3 DNA sequence: TGCGCCAGCACGTCCGGGGCAAACGCGGGCTACGAGCAGTACTTC. Translation gives CASTSGANAGYEQYF.

The chain links TRBV4-1 to TRBJ1-1, with D possibly being TRBD1 (5 bases). CDR3 length: 13 residues. Trimming pared 6 bases from V and 3 bases from J, leaving 11 bases between. The germline V gene has CDR1 MGHRA and CDR2 YSYEKL. The CDR3 region has the DNA TGCGCCAGCAGGCGCGGGACGGACACTGAAGCTTTCTTT. Translated, it gives CASRRGTDTEAFF.

This sequence joins TRBV5-1 and TRBJ2-1; 10 bases line up with TRBD2. The CDR3 consists of 17 residues. CDR1 and CDR2 (germline): SGHRS, YFSETQ. After removal of 1 base from V and 8 bases from J, the junction contained 12 bases not matched to a gene. The CDR3: CASSLPPTSGIGDEQFF. The DNA of the CDR3 is TGCGCCAGCAGCTTGCCTCCTACTAGCGGGATAGGCGATGAGCAGTTCTTC.

Of note for this clone: In the same sample, other DNA sequences code for this CDR3. The chain is built from TRBV15 and TRBJ1-4, with 8 nucleotides matching TRBD1. In germline, CDR1 is LNHNV, CDR2 YYDKDF (reference sequence). Germline trimming cut 1 base from V and 0 bases from J; bases unmatched to any gene: 1. The CDR3 is 16 amino acids. For the CDR3, the DNA is TGTGCCACCAGCAGAGTGACAGGGGCAACTAATGAAAAACTGTTTTTT. Residues: CATSRVTGATNEKLFF.

The V call is TRBV15, the J call TRBJ2-6, with 7 bases that match TRBD2. The J segment lost 0 bases and the V segment lost 5 bases, leaving 10 bases of the junction unmatched. The germline V gene encodes CDR1 LNHNV and CDR2 YYDKDF (reference sequence). The CDR3 runs 18 residues. CDR3 nucleotide sequence: TGTGCCACCAGCGGACGCGGGGGAACCCCCTCTGGGGCCAACGTCCTGACTTTC. Protein: CATSGRGGTPSGANVLTF.

The genes are TRBV7-2 and TRBJ2-7; TRBD1 matches 8 bases. After removal of 1 base from V and 2 bases from J, the junction contained 4 bases not matched to a gene. CDR3 length: 15 residues. The germline CDR1 and CDR2 sequences are SGHTA and FQGNSA. In DNA form, the CDR3 reads TGTGCCAGCAGCTTAGTTGCGACAGGGGCCTACGAGCAGTACTTC. This sequence encodes CASSLVATGAYEQYF.

The chain employs TRBV24-1 and TRBJ2-2; 7 bases match TRBD1. In germline, CDR1 is KGHDR, CDR2 SFDVKD. V was clipped by 3 bases and J by 7 bases; unmatched bases: 7. The length of the CDR3 is 15 residues. The CDR3 region has the DNA TGTGCCACCAGTGATCCCTACAGGGGAAACGGGGAGCTGTTTTTT. Its protein is CATSDPYRGNGELFF.

This clone was found a few times. The chain combines TRBV6-6 with TRBJ1-2; perhaps TRBD1 as D (6 bases). Trimming shortened V by 2 bases and J by 8 bases, and 12 bases separated the two germline ends. Looked up from germline, CDR1 is MNHNY and CDR2 is SVGAGI (reference sequence). The CDR3 runs 13 residues. CDR3 DNA: TGTGCCAGCAGTTACCGGTCAGGGGAGGGCTACACCTTC. This gives the protein CASSYRSGEGYTF.

The chain couples TRBV29-1 to TRBJ2-7; 10 nucleotides line up with TRBD1. Unmatched junction bases numbered 6, after V lost 7 bases and J lost 6 bases. The CDR3 spans 12 residues. Germline loops: CDR1 SQVTM, CDR2 ANQGSEA. The CDR3 protein is CSAGQGSREQYF. CDR3 coding DNA: TGCAGCGCGGGACAGGGGAGCCGCGAGCAGTACTTC.

Comment on this clone: This sample includes further DNA sequences coding for the same CDR3. The chain links TRBV7-2 to TRBJ1-5; 7 bases align to TRBD1. Germline CDR1 reads SGHTA; CDR2 reads FQGNSA. This CDR3 contains 15 residues. V was clipped by 1 base and J by 0 bases; unmatched bases: 0. The CDR3 spells CASSLEGASNQPQHF. CDR3 coding DNA: TGTGCCAGCAGCTTAGAGGGGGCTAGCAATCAGCCCCAGCATTTT. Looking up the rest from reference TRBV7-2 and TRBJ1-5 gives the full variable domain: GAGVSQSPSNKVTEKGKDVELRCDPISGHTALYWYRQSLGQGLEFLIYFQGNSAPDKSGLPSDRFSAERTGGSVSTLTIQRTQQEDSAVYLCASSLEGASNQPQHFGDGTRLSIL.

The rearrangement uses TRBV28 and TRBJ2-5; D is possibly TRBD2 (5 bases). The CDR3 sequence is 15 residues long. The germline gives CDR1 MDHEN, CDR2 SYDVKM. With 5 bases removed from V and 1 base from J, the gap between germline ends came to 14 bases. The CDR3 DNA sequence: TGTGCCAGCAGTCGGAGGATGATAGGCCAAGAGACCCAGTACTTC. Protein: CASSRRMIGQETQYF. Supplemented by reference TRBV28 and TRBJ2-5, the full variable domain reads DVKVTQSSRYLVKRTGEKVFLECVQDMDHENMFWYRQDPGLGLRLIYFSYDVKMKEKGDIPEGYSVSREKKERFSLILESASTNQTSMYLCASSRRMIGQETQYFGPGTRLLVL.

This chain joins TRBV19 and TRBJ2-3; 7 nucleotides agree with TRBD1. J gave up 4 bases and V 2 bases, and 6 bases lay outside the gene matches. The CDR3 has 15 residues. Per the germline V gene, CDR1 is LNHDA and CDR2 is SQIVND (reference sequence). Here the CDR3 reads CASSIRSGGSDTQYF. The CDR3 DNA reads as TGTGCCAGTAGTATAAGGTCAGGGGGTTCAGATACGCAGTATTTT.

DNA of the CDR3: TGTGCCAGCACTAGCGTCTACGAGCAGTACTTC. Translated, it gives CASTSVYEQYF. This rearrangement joins TRBV28 to TRBJ2-7; possible D gene TRBD2, 6 bases. This CDR3 comprises 11 residues. Between the trimmed V and J ends, which lost 7 bases and 3 bases, there was a span of 7 bases. Germline V lookup: CDR1 MDHEN, CDR2 SYDVKM.

This clone appeared once. V usage is TRBV28 and J usage is TRBJ2-4; D call uncertain. Between the trimmed V and J ends, which lost 5 bases and 11 bases, there was a span of 10 bases. Germline CDR1 is MDHEN and CDR2 is SYDVKM. The CDR3 runs 11 residues. CDR3 amino acids: CASSPGSFQYF. The DNA of the CDR3 is TGTGCCAGCAGTCCCGGGTCCTTTCAGTACTTC.